A selection of T cell receptor beta chains follows, all from one sample in a study of control samples from healthy donors and cancer patients. TCRdb's table, derived via immunoSEQ multiplex PCR, lists solely in-frame clones and lacks some. The sample holds about 180,000 clones, nearly 90% seen once. The sequenced material came from blood. The origin of the receptors is a woman between 50 and 59 years old in good health. The CDR3 runs from the conserved cysteine through the conserved F or W. A D gene is named only where the DNA matches it firmly. Not every row has a clone size; where given, it reads once, few, many or a size class.

V gene: TRBV9; clone size: NA; D gene: NA; J gene: TRBJ2-7; CDR3 DNA: TGTGCCAGCAGCGTAGGCGGATACGAGCAGTACTTC; CDR3 protein: CASSVGGYEQYF
V gene: TRBV6-5; clone size: NA; D gene: NA; J gene: TRBJ1-5; CDR3 DNA: TGTGCCAGCAGGCAGGCTAGCAATCAGCCCCAGCATTTT; CDR3 protein: CASRQASNQPQHF
V gene: TRBV9; clone size: NA; D gene: NA; J gene: TRBJ2-5; CDR3 DNA: TGTGCCAGCAGCGTTTCCCTGAAAGAGACCCAGTACTTC; CDR3 protein: CASSVSLKETQYF
V gene: TRBV4-1; clone size: NA; D gene: NA; J gene: TRBJ1-5; CDR3 DNA: TGCGCCAGCAGCCACCTGTGGGGGCAGCCCCAGCATTTT; CDR3 protein: CASSHLWGQPQHF
V gene: TRBV3-1/TRBV3-2; clone size: NA; D gene: NA; J gene: TRBJ2-7; CDR3 DNA: TGTGCCAGCAGCCTTGGGGGGGGGCCGCTTTTCCACGAGCAGTACTTC; CDR3 protein: CASSLGGGPLFHEQYF
V gene: TRBV28; clone size: NA; D gene: TRBD2; J gene: TRBJ2-7; CDR3 DNA: TGTGCCAGCAGTTTAGAACCGGGACTAGCACCCGAGCAGTACTTC; CDR3 protein: CASSLEPGLAPEQYF
V gene: TRBV4-3; clone size: NA; D gene: TRBD2; J gene: TRBJ2-3; CDR3 DNA: TGCGCCAGCAGCCGGGTAGCGGGTGCTAGCACAGATACGCAGTATTTT; CDR3 protein: CASSRVAGASTDTQYF
V gene: TRBV5-1; clone size: NA; D gene: TRBD2; J gene: TRBJ2-5; CDR3 DNA: TGCGCCAGCAGCTTGCCGGGACTAGCAGATTCGGAGACCCAGTACTTC; CDR3 protein: CASSLPGLADSETQYF
V gene: TRBV14; clone size: NA; D gene: NA; J gene: TRBJ2-5; CDR3 DNA: TGTGCCAGCAGCCAAGTTTGGGAGACCCAGTACTTC; CDR3 protein: CASSQVWETQYF
V gene: TRBV2; clone size: NA; D gene: NA; J gene: TRBJ2-7; CDR3 DNA: TGTGCCAGCAGGGGCCTCGAGAGGCAGTACTTC; CDR3 protein: CASRGLERQYF
V gene: TRBV29-1; clone size: NA; D gene: NA; J gene: TRBJ2-2; CDR3 DNA: TGCAGCGTTGTAAGACCCACCGGGGAGCTGTTTTTT; CDR3 protein: CSVVRPTGELFF
V gene: TRBV25-1; clone size: NA; D gene: NA; J gene: TRBJ2-7; CDR3 DNA: TGTGCCAGCAGTGATGGGGGACCCTACGAGCAGTACTTC; CDR3 protein: CASSDGGPYEQYF
V gene: TRBV10-3; clone size: NA; D gene: NA; J gene: TRBJ1-1; CDR3 DNA: TGTGCCATCAGCGAACAGCGCTCGAACACTGAAGCTTTCTTT; CDR3 protein: CAISEQRSNTEAFF
V gene: TRBV10-2; clone size: NA; D gene: NA; J gene: TRBJ1-2; CDR3 DNA: TGCGCCAGCAGTGAGTCGATTTGGGGAGGCTACACCTTC; CDR3 protein: CASSESIWGGYTF
V gene: TRBV7-3; clone size: NA; D gene: NA; J gene: TRBJ2-1; CDR3 DNA: TGTGCCAGCAGCTTAAGCAGGGGAACCTACAATGAGCAGTTCTTC; CDR3 protein: CASSLSRGTYNEQFF
V gene: TRBV28; clone size: NA; D gene: NA; J gene: TRBJ1-5; CDR3 DNA: TGTGCCAGCAGTATCCCACAGGAGAATAGCAATCAGCCCCAGCATTTT; CDR3 protein: CASSIPQENSNQPQHF
V gene: TRBV7-2; clone size: NA; D gene: NA; J gene: TRBJ1-3; CDR3 DNA: TGTGCCAGCAGCTTAGATGCAGGCTTTCTCTCTGGAAACACCATATATTTT; CDR3 protein: CASSLDAGFLSGNTIYF
V gene: TRBV6-5; clone size: NA; D gene: NA; J gene: TRBJ2-2; CDR3 DNA: TGTGCCAGCAGCACAACCGGCGCGGAGCTGTTTTTT; CDR3 protein: CASSTTGAELFF
V gene: TRBV7-9; clone size: NA; D gene: NA; J gene: TRBJ1-3; CDR3 DNA: TGTGCCAGCAGCCGAACGGGGGGCTCCGGAAACACCATATATTTT; CDR3 protein: CASSRTGGSGNTIYF
V gene: TRBV6-2/TRBV6-3; clone size: once; D gene: NA; J gene: TRBJ2-5; CDR3 DNA: TGTGCCAGCAGTACCGGGACTTTAAGAGAGACCCAGTACTTC; CDR3 protein: CASSTGTLRETQYF
V gene: TRBV19; clone size: NA; D gene: NA; J gene: TRBJ2-1; CDR3 DNA: TGTGCCAGTAGTATCGAGACGGACCTCAATGAGCAGTTCTTC; CDR3 protein: CASSIETDLNEQFF
V gene: TRBV5-6; clone size: NA; D gene: TRBD1; J gene: TRBJ1-6; CDR3 DNA: TGTGCCAGCAGACAAACCGGGACAGGGGATTCACCCCTCCACTTT; CDR3 protein: CASRQTGTGDSPLHF
V gene: TRBV11-3; clone size: NA; D gene: NA; J gene: TRBJ2-3; CDR3 DNA: TGTGCCAGCAGCTCAAGTAGGGGCACAGATACGCAGTATTTT; CDR3 protein: CASSSSRGTDTQYF
V gene: TRBV15; clone size: NA; D gene: NA; J gene: TRBJ2-5; CDR3 DNA: TGTGCCACCAGCAGAGATTGGGGTCAAGAGACCCAGTACTTC; CDR3 protein: CATSRDWGQETQYF